A single sample is the source of the 5 T cell receptor beta chains below, sequenced in a study of shared clonotypes between healthy human individuals. Assay used: immunoSEQ multiplex PCR; TCRdb lists only in-frame clones, some missing. Counted here are approximately 2.3 million clones, 90% to 95% occurring once; the ten biggest clones make up 0.39%. The material sequenced was naive CD4+ T cells from PBMCs. Sample subset: CD45RA+ positively selected. Receptor source: a young man in good health. Some clones in this sample may be carry-over from other donors' samples.

This chain uses TRBV11-2 with TRBJ2-1; TRBD2 is a possible D gene (5 bases). Germline V gene sequence: CDR1 SGHAT, CDR2 FQNNGV. Trimming left V 6 bases short and J 11 bases short, with 14 bases between. The CDR3 has 12 residues. CDR3 sequence: CASSPGREQQFF. In DNA, the CDR3 is TGTGCCAGCAGTCCCGGAAGGGAGCAGCAGTTCTTC.

Remarks on this clone: The sample has other DNA sequences that encode this CDR3 too. V and J are TRBV5-1 and TRBJ2-6, with D possibly TRBD1 on 5 matching bases. The germline CDR1 and CDR2 sequences are SGHRS and YFSETQ. The CDR3 covers 15 residues. V was cut by 4 bases and J by 0 bases, with 8 bases left in between. As DNA, the CDR3 is TGCGCCAGCAGCCCCACAGGCTCTGGGGCCAACGTCCTGACTTTC. Its protein product is CASSPTGSGANVLTF.

The gene calls are TRBV28 and TRBJ1-2; 10 nucleotides align to TRBD1. This CDR3 has 13 residues. V gave up 8 bases and J gave up 5 bases; unmatched junction bases: 5. CDR1 and CDR2 (germline): MDHEN, SYDVKM. The CDR3 DNA sequence: TGTGCCAGCGGCCGGGACAGGGGATATGGCTACACCTTC. It specifies CASGRDRGYGYTF.

This sequence joins TRBV30 and TRBJ2-7; D is perhaps TRBD2 (6 bases). Germline CDR1 GTSNPN, CDR2 SVGIG (reference sequence). V lost 5 bases, J lost 6 bases, and 17 bases lay in between. The CDR3 totals 13 residues. The CDR3 nucleotides read TGTGCCTGGTCATTAATCGGGGGAAGCGAGCAGTACTTC. Its translation: CAWSLIGGSEQYF.

The rearrangement links TRBV27 to TRBJ1-1; D possibly corresponds to TRBD1 (5 bases). This CDR3 has 16 amino acids. V was clipped by 3 bases and J by 0 bases, with 14 bases between them. From germline, CDR1 is MNHEY and CDR2 SMNVEV (reference sequence). For the CDR3, the DNA is TGTGCCAGCAGTTTCCGGGGGACTCCCATGAACACTGAAGCTTTCTTT. Translating gives CASSFRGTPMNTEAFF.